Included here is one TCR beta chain sequence, with context. Some clones are missing from TCRdb's copy, which holds only in-frame ones; the method was immunoSEQ multiplex PCR. The table lists about 16,000 clones, more than 75% of them singletons, with around 15% in the top ten. The CDR3 is 15 residues long. Germline assignment: CDR1 MNHNY and CDR2 SVGAGI (reference sequence). Trimming pared 3 bases from V and 1 base from J, leaving 12 bases between. These data are taken from a study of somatic mutations in cytotoxic T cells in rheumatoid arthritis. The clonotype was recovered from a woman between 45 and 60 years old with rheumatoid arthritis. The chain couples TRBV6-6 to TRBJ1-1; D remains unclear. The sequenced material came from CD8+ T cells sorted from blood. CDR3 DNA: TGTGCCAGCAGTTATGCGTTAGGAAAGAACACTGAAGCTTTCTTT. Translated, it gives CASSYALGKNTEAFF.